The entry that follows covers one T cell receptor beta chain sequence. Its antigen is not identified. The germline gives CDR1 SGHTA, CDR2 FQGNSA. Trimming at V came to 5 bases and at J to 7 bases, leaving 6 bases not matched to a gene. CDR3 length equals 15 residues. The data were obtained in a study of OX40 agonist ivuxolimab in advanced cancers. General observations from the study: Researchers did not determine the expanded peripheral T cells' antigen specificity. At 0.1 to 3.0 mg/kg and by week 6, clonal expansion occurred in CD4+ and CD8+ blood T cells.

Repertoires were generated with immunoSEQ multiplex PCR, while TCRdb's copy carries only in-frame clones and drops some. The data show 82,000 or so clones, roughly 92% seen once. The material sequenced was CD4+ or CD8+ T cells sorted from blood, taken in a trial of the OX40 agonist ivuxolimab. The TCR was taken from an adult with an advanced solid tumor such as melanoma, head and neck, liver or kidney cancer. The V gene is TRBV7-2, the J gene TRBJ2-2, with 11 bases matching TRBD2. The CDR3 sequence: CASSDSGGAGGELFF. CDR3 DNA sequence: TGTGCCAGCAGCGATAGCGGGGGGGCTGGCGGGGAGCTGTTTTTT. Supplemented by reference TRBV7-2 and TRBJ2-2, the full variable domain reads GAGVSQSPSNKVTEKGKDVELRCDPISGHTALYWYRQSLGQGLEFLIYFQGNSAPDKSGLPSDRFSAERTGGSVSTLTIQRTQQEDSAVYLCASSDSGGAGGELFFGEGSRLTVL.